Shown below are 16 T cell receptor beta chains from a single sample sequenced in a study of beta chain features in type 1 diabetes. These receptors are not linked to any known antigen. Study results and caveats: All four CD4+ subsets from Type 1 diabetes patients carried moderately but significantly shorter TCRB CDR3s.

The entirety of the isolated RNA underwent reverse transcription, so expressed TCRB transcripts were sequenced. Using immunoSEQ multiplex PCR, the repertoire was profiled, and TCRdb retains in-frame clones only, with some absent. The data contain over 200,000 clones, roughly 10% of them seen just once; the ten biggest clones take up around 0.017%. The sequenced sample was naive CD4+ T cells from blood. Receptor source: a man aged 25 to 40 with type 1 diabetes.

A remark on this clone: At one boundary the junction diverges from the germline segment, which might be a read error. The chain has TRBV7-7 and TRBJ2-5; D remains ambiguous. The CDR3 is made up of 13 amino acids. Germline V gives CDR1 SSHAT, CDR2 FNYEAQ (reference sequence). As DNA, the CDR3 is TGTGCTAGCAGCTTTGGCACGCGGGAGACCCAGTACTTC. Protein: CASSFGTRETQYF.

This clone was seen a few times. The chain carries TRBV4-3 and TRBJ2-1; 11 nucleotides match TRBD2. The CDR3 covers 18 residues. With 0 bases clipped from V and 4 bases from J, the junction kept 8 bases outside the gene matches. Per germline, CDR1 LGHNA and CDR2 YSLEER. This CDR3 is CASSQEGYGTSGYNEQFF. CDR3 coding DNA: TGCGCCAGCAGCCAAGAAGGGTACGGGACTAGCGGTTACAATGAGCAGTTCTTC.

J is TRBJ2-3 and V is TRBV7-2; possible D gene TRBD1, 6 bases. The germline gives CDR1 SGHTA, CDR2 FQGNSA. This CDR3 has 13 residues. V dropped 3 bases and J dropped 4 bases, with 8 bases sitting between them. The CDR3 is CASSFGGSDTQYF. The CDR3 coding sequence is TGTGCCAGCAGCTTTGGGGGCTCAGATACGCAGTATTTT.

The chain joins TRBV5-1 to TRBJ2-1, with 10 bases matching TRBD2. The ends lost 3 bases at V and 4 bases at J; junction bases unmatched: 10. CDR3 size: 17 residues. The germline V gene encodes CDR1 SGHRS and CDR2 YFSETQ. The CDR3 DNA sequence: TGCGCCAGCAGCTGGGGGCTAGCGGGGGAATATTACAATGAGCAGTTCTTC. The encoded protein is CASSWGLAGEYYNEQFF.

CDR3 residues: CASSGRETQYF. The CDR3 DNA reads TGTGCCAGCAGTGGGCGGGAGACCCAGTACTTC. V and J are TRBV2 and TRBJ2-5; the D is unclear. Germline V gene lookup returns CDR1 SNHLY and CDR2 FYNNEI. The CDR3 runs to 11 residues. The germline V and J ends were trimmed by 4 bases and 5 bases, with 5 bases remaining between them. Using reference TRBV2 and TRBJ2-5 for the parts outside the CDR3, the full variable domain is EPEVTQTPSHQVTQMGQEVILRCVPISNHLYFYWYRQILGQKVEFLVSFYNNEISEKSEIFDDQFSVERPDGSNFTLKIRSTKLEDSAMYFCASSGRETQYFGPGTRLLVL.

The gene calls are TRBV7-2 and TRBJ2-3; unclear D gene. The CDR3 sequence is 14 residues long. V dropped 5 bases and J dropped 0 bases, with 9 bases sitting between them. Looked up from germline, CDR1 is SGHTA and CDR2 is FQGNSA. CDR3 protein: CASSPMESTDTQYF. CDR3 DNA: TGTGCCAGCAGCCCAATGGAGAGCACAGATACGCAGTATTTT.

The gene calls are TRBV4-1 and TRBJ2-5, with D perhaps TRBD2 (5 bases). Trimming stripped 6 bases from V and 5 bases from J, with 13 bases between. The germline V gene has CDR1 MGHRA and CDR2 YSYEKL. CDR3 length equals 13 residues. CDR3 protein: CASSTLLGETQYF. The CDR3 DNA is TGCGCCAGCAGTACGCTACTAGGGGAGACCCAGTACTTC.

This clone has only a few counts. This chain uses TRBV7-8 with TRBJ2-1; 16 positions match TRBD2. The length of the CDR3 is 19 residues. Germline V lookup: CDR1 SGHVS, CDR2 FQNEAQ. The V and J ends lost 1 base and 0 bases, in that order; junction bases with no gene match: 3. The CDR3 coding sequence is TGTGCCAGCAGCTTAGTTGGGACTAGCGGGGGGGGCTCCTACAATGAGCAGTTCTTC. It encodes CASSLVGTSGGGSYNEQFF.

This chain connects TRBV6-4 to TRBJ2-5, with 11 bases that match TRBD1. The length of the CDR3 is 16 residues. Trimming cost V 6 bases and J 6 bases; bases outside gene matches: 12. Looked up from germline, CDR1 is MRHNA and CDR2 is SNTAGT. CDR3 DNA sequence: TGTGCCAGCAGAGCACCGGGACAGGGGGTCGGAAAGACCCAGTACTTC. It translates to CASRAPGQGVGKTQYF.

CDR3 sequence reads: CASSAWTGSNEQFF. CDR3 nucleotide sequence: TGCGCCAGCAGCGCTTGGACAGGCTCAAATGAGCAGTTCTTC. The gene calls are TRBV5-1 and TRBJ2-1; 7 positions match TRBD1. This CDR3 is 14 amino acids long. V dropped 4 bases and J dropped 7; count of bases not matched to a gene: 8. Germline values: CDR1 SGHRS, CDR2 YFSETQ.

This clone turned up a few times. The chain uses TRBV4-2 and TRBJ1-1; D gene ambiguous. Germline CDR1 LGHNA, CDR2 YNFKEQ. V was pared by 0 bases and J by 1 base, with 6 bases between. The length of the CDR3 is 14 residues. The CDR3 loop reads CASSQDTGNTEAFF. As DNA, the CDR3 is TGTGCCAGCAGCCAAGATACGGGGAACACTGAAGCTTTCTTT.

This clone was seen a few times. The chain carries TRBV9 and TRBJ2-3; no firm D call. The germline gives CDR1 SGDLS, CDR2 YYNGEE. The V gene lost 1 base and the J gene lost 4 bases, with 10 bases spanning the gap. The CDR3 runs to 14 residues. DNA for the CDR3: TGTGCCAGCAGCGTAAGCTCTCGCGCAGATACGCAGTATTTT. Translating it yields CASSVSSRADTQYF.

This clone occurred a few times. The genes are TRBV5-1 and TRBJ1-4; 7 nucleotides line up with TRBD1. J was trimmed by 7 bases and V by 0 bases; bases with no gene match: 3. The CDR3 has 14 residues. In germline, CDR1 is SGHRS, CDR2 YFSETQ. CDR3 bases: TGCGCCAGCAGCTTGGAGGGGGCGAGTGAAAAACTGTTTTTT. This translates into CASSLEGASEKLFF. Variable domain in full (rest from reference TRBV5-1 and TRBJ1-4): KAGVTQTPRYLIKTRGQQVTLSCSPISGHRSVSWYQQTPGQGLQFLFEYFSETQRNKGNFPGRFSGRQFSNSRSEMNVSTLELGDSALYLCASSLEGASEKLFFGSGTQLSVL.

The genes are TRBV20-1 and TRBJ1-1; no firm D call. Trimming removed 3 bases at V and 6 bases at J, with 8 bases between. CDR1 DFQATT and CDR2 SNEGSKA come from the germline V gene (reference sequence). This CDR3 contains 11 residues. The CDR3 region has the DNA TGCAGTGCTAGCAGCGAGGCTGAAGCTTTCTTT. Encoded protein: CSASSEAEAFF.

The J gene is TRBJ1-3, the V gene TRBV11-2; TRBD1 is a possible D gene (5 bases). Germline assignment: CDR1 SGHAT and CDR2 FQNNGV. CDR3 length: 14 residues. V lost 4 bases and J 1 base, leaving 8 bases between the germline ends. CDR3 protein: CASSSGLSGNTIYF. Written as DNA, the CDR3 is TGTGCCAGCAGCTCGGGACTTTCTGGAAACACCATATATTTT.

The sample holds a few counts of this clone. The chain couples TRBV2 to TRBJ1-2; a possible D gene is TRBD1 (5 bases). Trimming took off 8 bases at V and 7 bases at J, with 14 bases between the two ends. The germline V gene has CDR1 SNHLY and CDR2 FYNNEI. CDR3 size: 12 residues. The DNA of the CDR3 is TGTGCCAGCGTCAGGGTAGAGGCTGGCTACACCTTC. Its translation: CASVRVEAGYTF.